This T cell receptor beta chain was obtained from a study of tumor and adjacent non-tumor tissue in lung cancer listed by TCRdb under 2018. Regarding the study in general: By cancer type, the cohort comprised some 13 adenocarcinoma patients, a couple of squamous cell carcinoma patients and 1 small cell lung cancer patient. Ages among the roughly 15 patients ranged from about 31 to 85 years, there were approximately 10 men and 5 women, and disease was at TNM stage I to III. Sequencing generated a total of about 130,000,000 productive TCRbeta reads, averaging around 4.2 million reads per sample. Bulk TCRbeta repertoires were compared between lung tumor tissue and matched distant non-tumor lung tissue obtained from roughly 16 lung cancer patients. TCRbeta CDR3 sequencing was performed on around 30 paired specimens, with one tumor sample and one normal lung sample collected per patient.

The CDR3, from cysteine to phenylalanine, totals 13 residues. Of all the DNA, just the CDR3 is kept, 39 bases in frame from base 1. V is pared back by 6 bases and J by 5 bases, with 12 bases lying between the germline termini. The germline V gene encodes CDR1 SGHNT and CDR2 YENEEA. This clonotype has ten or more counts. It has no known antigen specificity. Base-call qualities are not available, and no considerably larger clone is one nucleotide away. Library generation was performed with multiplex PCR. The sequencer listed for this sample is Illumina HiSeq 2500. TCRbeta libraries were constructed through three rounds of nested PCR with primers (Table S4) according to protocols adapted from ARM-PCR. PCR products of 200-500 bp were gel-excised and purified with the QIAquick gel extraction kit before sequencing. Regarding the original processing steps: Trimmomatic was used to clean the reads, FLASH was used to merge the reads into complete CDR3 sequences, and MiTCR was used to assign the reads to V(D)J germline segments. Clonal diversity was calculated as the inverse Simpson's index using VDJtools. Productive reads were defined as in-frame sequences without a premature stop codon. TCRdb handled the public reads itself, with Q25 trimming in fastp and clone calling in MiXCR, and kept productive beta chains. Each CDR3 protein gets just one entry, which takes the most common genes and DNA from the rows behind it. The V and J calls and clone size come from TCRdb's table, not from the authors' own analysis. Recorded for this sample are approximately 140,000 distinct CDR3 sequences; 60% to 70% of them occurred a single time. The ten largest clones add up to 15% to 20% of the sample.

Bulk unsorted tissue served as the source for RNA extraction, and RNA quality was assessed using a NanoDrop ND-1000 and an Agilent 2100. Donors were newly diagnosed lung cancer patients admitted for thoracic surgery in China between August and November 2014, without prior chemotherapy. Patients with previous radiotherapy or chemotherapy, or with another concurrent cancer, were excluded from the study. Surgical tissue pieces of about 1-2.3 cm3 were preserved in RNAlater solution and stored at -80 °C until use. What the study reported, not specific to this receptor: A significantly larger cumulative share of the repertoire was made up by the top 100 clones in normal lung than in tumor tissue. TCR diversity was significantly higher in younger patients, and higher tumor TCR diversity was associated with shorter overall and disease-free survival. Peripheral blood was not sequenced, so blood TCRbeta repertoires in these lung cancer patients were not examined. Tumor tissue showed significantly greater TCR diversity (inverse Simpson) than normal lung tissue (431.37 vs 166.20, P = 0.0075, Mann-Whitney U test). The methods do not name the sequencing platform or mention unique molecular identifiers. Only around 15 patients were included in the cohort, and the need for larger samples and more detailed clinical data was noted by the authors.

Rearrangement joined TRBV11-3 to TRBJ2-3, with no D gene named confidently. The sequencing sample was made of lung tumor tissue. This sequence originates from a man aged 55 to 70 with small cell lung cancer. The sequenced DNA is TGTGCCAGCAGTTTCTACTACTTAGATACGCAGTATTTT. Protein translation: CASSFYYLDTQYF.